This T cell receptor beta chain was recorded in a study of blood T cell repertoires in COVID-19. The repertoire was sequenced with immunoSEQ multiplex PCR; TCRdb's copy has only in-frame clones and lacks some. The sample has 200,000 to 300,000 clones; 86% are singletons. Germline CDR1 reads ENHRY; CDR2 reads SYGVKD. This CDR3 is 13 amino acids long. Trimming shortened V by 3 bases and J by 10 bases, and 12 bases separated the two germline ends. This TCR was recovered from a man aged 25 to 40 with active or convalescent COVID-19. The V call is TRBV10-3, the J call TRBJ1-4, with D perhaps matching TRBD1 (6 bases). Sequenced material: peripheral blood. CDR3 coding DNA: TGTGCCATCAGTGACGGGACAACCGGAAAACTGTTTTTT. Translating it yields CAISDGTTGKLFF.